Sequencing of this T cell receptor beta chain was carried out in a study of blood T cells in healthy people across ages. The study, taken as a whole, reports: The percentage of naive T cells correlated strongly with TCR beta diversity.

Primed by a sample-barcoded 5' primer and a J-beta primer mix, a second PCR proceeded for about 7 to 11 cycles. TCRdb re-derived calls from the 5' RACE reads in MiXCR, one entry per CDR3 protein. The data contain over a million distinct CDR3 sequences, approximately 59% of them seen just once; the ten biggest clones take up about 6.3%. In regard to this clonotype: Its specificity is unknown.

Germline V gene data show CDR1 as SGDLS and CDR2 as YYNGEE. Trimming cost V 0 bases and J 11 bases; bases outside gene matches: 10. The CDR3 is made up of 14 amino acids. The V gene is TRBV9, the J gene TRBJ2-5; 7 nucleotides align to TRBD1. The sample consisted of blood. The receptor was isolated from a man younger than 35 in good health. The CDR3 nucleotides read TGTGCCAGCAGCGTAGTAAACAGGGGTGATGAGCAGTACTTC. Translation gives CASSVVNRGDEQYF.